This T cell receptor (beta chain) appears in the sequencing data of a study of CD8+CD57+ T cells in acquired aplastic anemia. On the study more broadly: Sorted CD4+ and CD8+ cell DNA averaged approximately 3.4 ug. About 10 million reads, on average, were obtained for CD4+ cells from healthy donors.

Study findings and constraints: Patients and controls were not found to differ significantly in CD8+ Simpson's diversity.

Worth noting for this clonotype: Antigen unknown.

The CDR3 is 16 residues long. Losses at the gene ends were 3 bases for V and 3 bases for J; bases not matched to a gene: 9. Germline V gene sequence: CDR1 LNHDA, CDR2 SQIVND (reference sequence). Genomic DNA was employed as the template in profiling TCR beta VDJ and CDR3. Each CDR3 protein gets one entry after TCRdb re-called the reads with MiXCR. This sample has roughly 130,000 distinct CDR3 sequences, with 48% found just once. The clonotype comes from a human donor in good health, serving as a control. Sequenced material: sorted CD4+, CD8+, or CD8+CD57+ T cells (not recorded which) from PBMCs. The rearrangement links TRBV19 to TRBJ2-5; 8 bases line up with TRBD2. CDR3 loop: CASSMPPFGGEETQYF. CDR3 DNA: TGTGCCAGTAGTATGCCTCCGTTCGGGGGGGAAGAGACCCAGTACTTC.